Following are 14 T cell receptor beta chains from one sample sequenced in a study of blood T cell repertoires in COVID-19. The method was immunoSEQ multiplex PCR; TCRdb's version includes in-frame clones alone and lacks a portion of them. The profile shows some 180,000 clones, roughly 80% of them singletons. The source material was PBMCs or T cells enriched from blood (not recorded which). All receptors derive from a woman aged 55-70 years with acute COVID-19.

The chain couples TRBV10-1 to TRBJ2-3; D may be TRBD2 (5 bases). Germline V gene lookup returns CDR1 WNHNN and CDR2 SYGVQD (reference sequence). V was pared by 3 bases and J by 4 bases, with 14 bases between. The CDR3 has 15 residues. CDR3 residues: CASSDERHGADTQYF. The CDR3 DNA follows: TGCGCCAGCAGTGATGAGCGGCACGGGGCAGATACGCAGTATTTT.

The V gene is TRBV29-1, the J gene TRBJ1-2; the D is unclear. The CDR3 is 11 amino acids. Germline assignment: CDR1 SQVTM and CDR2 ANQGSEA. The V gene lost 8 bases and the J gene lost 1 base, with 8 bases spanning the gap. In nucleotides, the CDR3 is TGCAGCTTTCAGAATAACTATGGCTACACCTTC. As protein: CSFQNNYGYTF.

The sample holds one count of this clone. The CDR3: CATSGYMNTEAFF. CDR3 sequence (DNA): TGTGCCACCAGTGGTTACATGAACACTGAAGCTTTCTTT. The chain recombines TRBV24-1 with TRBJ1-1; the D is unclear. Germline V gives CDR1 KGHDR, CDR2 SFDVKD. CDR3 length: 13 amino acids. V was pared by 5 bases and J by 0 bases, with 6 bases between.

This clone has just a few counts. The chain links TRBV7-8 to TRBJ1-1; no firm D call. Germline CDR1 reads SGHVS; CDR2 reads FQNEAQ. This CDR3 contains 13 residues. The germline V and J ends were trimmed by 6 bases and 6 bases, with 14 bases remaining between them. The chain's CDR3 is CASRSGLQAEAFF. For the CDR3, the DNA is TGTGCCAGCAGATCTGGGCTCCAAGCTGAAGCTTTCTTT.

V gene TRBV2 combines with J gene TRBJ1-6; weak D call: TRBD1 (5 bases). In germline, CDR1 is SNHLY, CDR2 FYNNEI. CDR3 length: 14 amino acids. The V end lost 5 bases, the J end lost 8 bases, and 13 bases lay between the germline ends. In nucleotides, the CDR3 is TGTGCCAGCAGTTTTAGGACAACCGATTCACCCCTCCACTTT. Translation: CASSFRTTDSPLHF.

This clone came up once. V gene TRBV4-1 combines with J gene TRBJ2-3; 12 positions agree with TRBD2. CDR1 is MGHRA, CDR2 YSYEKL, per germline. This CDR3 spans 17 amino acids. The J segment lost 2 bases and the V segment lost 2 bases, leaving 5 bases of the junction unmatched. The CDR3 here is CASSQSGLAGNTDTQYF. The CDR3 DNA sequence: TGCGCCAGCAGCCAATCTGGACTAGCGGGAAACACAGATACGCAGTATTTT.

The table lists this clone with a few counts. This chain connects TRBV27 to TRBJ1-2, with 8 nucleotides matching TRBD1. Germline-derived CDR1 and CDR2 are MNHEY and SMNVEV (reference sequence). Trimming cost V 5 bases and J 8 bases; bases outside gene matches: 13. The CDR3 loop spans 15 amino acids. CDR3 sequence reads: CASSMTGAYSKGYTF. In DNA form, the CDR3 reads TGTGCCAGCAGTATGACAGGGGCCTACTCGAAAGGCTACACCTTC.

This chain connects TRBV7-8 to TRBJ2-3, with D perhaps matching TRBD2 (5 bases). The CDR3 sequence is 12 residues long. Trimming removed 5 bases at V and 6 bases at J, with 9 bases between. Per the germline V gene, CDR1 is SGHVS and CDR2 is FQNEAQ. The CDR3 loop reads CASSLTGDTQYF. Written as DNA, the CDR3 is TGTGCCAGCAGCCTTACGGGGGATACGCAGTATTTT.

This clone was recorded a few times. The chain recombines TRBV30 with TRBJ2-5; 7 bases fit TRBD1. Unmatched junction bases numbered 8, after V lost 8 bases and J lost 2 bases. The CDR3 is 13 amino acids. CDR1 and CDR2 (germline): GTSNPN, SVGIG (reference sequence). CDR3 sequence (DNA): TGTGCCGGGGCACAGGGGTTACAAGAGACCCAGTACTTC. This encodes CAGAQGLQETQYF.

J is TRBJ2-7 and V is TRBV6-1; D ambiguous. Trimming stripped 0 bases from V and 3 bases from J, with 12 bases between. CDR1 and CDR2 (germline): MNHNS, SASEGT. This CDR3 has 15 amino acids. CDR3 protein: CASSEAAIPLYEQYF. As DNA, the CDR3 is TGTGCCAGCAGTGAAGCGGCCATTCCGCTCTACGAGCAGTACTTC.

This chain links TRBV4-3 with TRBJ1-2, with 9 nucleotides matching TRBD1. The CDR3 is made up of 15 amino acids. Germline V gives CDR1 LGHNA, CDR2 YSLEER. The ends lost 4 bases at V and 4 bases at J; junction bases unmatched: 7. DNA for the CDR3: TGCGCCAGCAGCCCAACAGGGGGCGAGGGCTATGGCTACACCTTC. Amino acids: CASSPTGGEGYGYTF.

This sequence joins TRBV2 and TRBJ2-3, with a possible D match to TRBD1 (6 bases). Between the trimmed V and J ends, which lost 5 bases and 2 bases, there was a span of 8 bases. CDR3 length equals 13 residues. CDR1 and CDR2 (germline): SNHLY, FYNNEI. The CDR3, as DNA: TGTGCCAGCAGTAGACAGGTCACAGATACGCAGTATTTT. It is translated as CASSRQVTDTQYF.

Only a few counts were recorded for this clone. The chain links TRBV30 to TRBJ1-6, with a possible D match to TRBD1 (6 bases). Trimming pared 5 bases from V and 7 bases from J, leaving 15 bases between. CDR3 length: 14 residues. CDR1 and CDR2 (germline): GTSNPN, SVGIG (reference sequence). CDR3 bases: TGTGCCTGGGGAACGAAGGGGGAAAATTCACCCCTCCACTTT. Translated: CAWGTKGENSPLHF.

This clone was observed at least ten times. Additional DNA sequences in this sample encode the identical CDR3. CDR3 loop: CASSLVGGGRQETQYF. The CDR3 DNA reads TGTGCCAGCAGCTTAGTTGGGGGCGGTAGGCAAGAGACCCAGTACTTC. The gene calls are TRBV11-2 and TRBJ2-5; tentative D call: TRBD1 (6 bases). Trimming removed 1 base at V and 2 bases at J, with 14 bases between. CDR1 is SGHAT, CDR2 FQNNGV, per germline. This CDR3 is built from 16 residues.